This note documents a single T cell receptor beta chain sequence. This entry belongs to a study of T cells after posttransplantation cyclophosphamide. Profiling relied on immunoSEQ multiplex PCR, and the TCRdb table lists in-frame clones only, not all of them. Found here are 20,000 or so clones, 85% to 90% of them singletons; the top ten hold 1.9%. Controls had myeloablative marrow grafts with methotrexate and calcineurin inhibitor, sampled at 1 year. With V trimmed by 3 bases and J by 0 bases, 8 bases remained unmatched. The CDR3 contains 19 residues. Germline lookup yields CDR1 LGHNA and CDR2 YSLEER.

The source is a female patient aged 30-39 years who received an allogeneic stem cell transplant from an unrelated donor, was CMV-positive, and had acute and chronic GVHD. The graft donor may account for some of the T cells. The chain employs TRBV4-3 and TRBJ2-1, with 13 positions matching TRBD2. Sample: PBMCs, taken around 370 days after allogeneic stem cell transplant with calcineurin inhibitor and methotrexate. CDR3 residues: CASSQGTGTSGISYNEQFF. The DNA for the CDR3 is TGCGCCAGCAGCCAGGGTACCGGGACTAGCGGGATCTCCTACAATGAGCAGTTCTTC.